The 27 T cell receptor beta chains given below trace back to one sample, sequenced in a study of blood T cell repertoires in COVID-19. Only in-frame clones appear in the TCRdb table, and some are missing; sequencing was by immunoSEQ multiplex PCR. In the table there are around 120,000 clones, approximately 84% of which are singletons. Sequences were obtained from peripheral blood. The receptors stem from an older man with acute or convalescent COVID-19.

The rearrangement links TRBV6-1 to TRBJ1-1; a possible D gene is TRBD1 (5 bases). This CDR3 spans 17 amino acids. Germline assignment: CDR1 MNHNS and CDR2 SASEGT. V was pared by 3 bases and J by 3 bases, with 20 bases between. The CDR3 coding sequence is TGTGCCAGCAGTGAGCCCTACTTAGGGGCCAGGGACACTGAAGCTTTCTTT. Translated: CASSEPYLGARDTEAFF.

The genes are TRBV18 and TRBJ2-5, with D possibly matching TRBD1 (6 bases). The CDR3 totals 16 residues. Germline loops: CDR1 KGHSH, CDR2 LQKENI. V was pared by 0 bases and J by 5 bases, with 16 bases between. CDR3 loop: CASSPPGTRAGETQYF. CDR3 DNA sequence: TGTGCCAGCTCACCACCCGGGACACGGGCCGGGGAGACCCAGTACTTC.

This chain joins TRBV9 and TRBJ2-5; possible D gene TRBD2, 6 bases. This CDR3 has 15 amino acids. The germline V and J ends were trimmed by 0 bases and 1 base, with 10 bases remaining between them. CDR1 is SGDLS, CDR2 YYNGEE, per germline. This CDR3 reads CASSVVSGLQETQYF. Written as DNA, the CDR3 is TGTGCCAGCAGCGTAGTCAGCGGGCTCCAAGAGACCCAGTACTTC.

The chain uses TRBV5-1 and TRBJ2-1; perhaps TRBD2 as D (5 bases). Trimming stripped 0 bases from V and 9 bases from J, with 7 bases between. The germline gives CDR1 SGHRS, CDR2 YFSETQ. This CDR3 has 12 residues. The CDR3 nucleotides are TGCGCCAGCAGCTTGGGAGGGTCTGAGCAGTTCTTC. It specifies CASSLGGSEQFF.

The chain carries TRBV7-2 and TRBJ2-1; 7 nucleotides align to TRBD1. Germline V gene lookup returns CDR1 SGHTA and CDR2 FQGNSA. Germline trimming cut 5 bases from V and 6 bases from J; bases unmatched to any gene: 10. CDR3 length: 15 residues. The CDR3 loop is CASSRPQGRANEQFF. The CDR3 DNA reads TGTGCCAGCAGCCGCCCACAGGGGAGAGCCAATGAGCAGTTCTTC.

This chain connects TRBV5-6 to TRBJ1-2; 9 nucleotides match TRBD1. V shed 6 bases, J shed 2 bases, and the junction held 5 bases outside the gene matches. The CDR3 runs 14 residues. Germline V CDR1 and CDR2: SGHDT, YYEEEE. The CDR3 DNA reads TGTGCCAGCACCCCGGACAGGGGAAACTATGGCTACACCTTC. Translating it yields CASTPDRGNYGYTF. Based on the CDR3 plus reference TRBV5-6 and TRBJ1-2, the full variable domain is DAGVTQSPTHLIKTRGQQVTLRCSPKSGHDTVSWYQQALGQGPQFIFQYYEEEERQRGNFPDRFSGHQFPNYSSELNVNALLLGDSALYLCASTPDRGNYGYTFGSGTRLTVV.

This sequence joins TRBV18 and TRBJ2-1, with 7 bases identical to TRBD1. The CDR3 contains 15 residues. Germline V gene data show CDR1 as KGHSH and CDR2 as LQKENI. J lost 9 bases, V lost 3 bases, and 11 bases had no gene match. CDR3 sequence: CASSPWNRGMTEQFF. CDR3 sequence (DNA): TGTGCCAGCTCACCCTGGAACAGGGGAATGACTGAGCAGTTCTTC.

This chain links TRBV7-8 with TRBJ2-7, with D possibly matching TRBD2 (7 bases). CDR1 and CDR2 from the germline V gene are SGHVS and FQNEAQ. The V and J ends lost 4 bases and 6 bases respectively, with 22 bases between them. CDR3 size: 16 residues. The CDR3 sequence: CASSSTWGRGTAEQYF. The CDR3 bases are TGTGCCAGCAGCTCTACCTGGGGGCGGGGGACTGCCGAGCAGTACTTC.

The rearrangement uses TRBV3-1 (or the pseudogene TRBV3-2) and TRBJ1-4, with TRBD1 matching over 10 bases. The CDR3 sequence is 14 residues long. Germline assignment: CDR1 LGHDT and CDR2 YNNKEL (reference sequence). The trim removed 4 bases at V and 8 bases at J, leaving 4 bases unmatched. CDR3 coding DNA: TGTGCCAGCAGCCTGGGACAGGGGCCAGAAAAACTGTTTTTT. Amino acids: CASSLGQGPEKLFF.

V usage is TRBV6-1 and J usage is TRBJ1-2; a possible D gene is TRBD1 (6 bases). Germline assignment: CDR1 MNHNS and CDR2 SASEGT. The CDR3 is 16 amino acids. V was shortened by 0 bases and J by 5 bases, with 16 bases between the two germline ends. The CDR3 here is CASSEAGGAAYYGYTF. The CDR3 DNA is TGTGCCAGCAGTGAAGCAGGGGGGGCGGCTTATTATGGCTACACCTTC.

V gene TRBV5-1 combines with J gene TRBJ1-5, with TRBD1 matching over 9 bases. CDR3 length: 13 residues. The germline V gene has CDR1 SGHRS and CDR2 YFSETQ. The junction had 1 base not matched to a gene; V was cut back by 2 bases and J by 7 bases. CDR3 amino acids: CASSFTGGQPQHF. In DNA, the CDR3 is TGCGCCAGCAGCTTTACAGGGGGCCAGCCCCAGCATTTT.

This clone was recorded only once. V usage is TRBV11-2 and J usage is TRBJ2-1, with TRBD2 identical over 12 bases. The CDR3 is made up of 17 amino acids. The germline V gene encodes CDR1 SGHAT and CDR2 FQNNGV. The trim removed 4 bases at V and 4 bases at J, leaving 8 bases unmatched. DNA of the CDR3: TGTGCCAGCAGCTCGACTAGCGGGAGAAGACCGTACAATGAGCAGTTCTTC. Encoded protein: CASSSTSGRRPYNEQFF.

This rearrangement joins TRBV27 to TRBJ1-2; 7 bases are shared with TRBD1. Per germline, CDR1 MNHEY and CDR2 SMNVEV (reference sequence). The junction had 15 bases not matched to a gene; V was cut back by 4 bases and J by 10 bases. The CDR3 spans 15 residues. The CDR3 region is CASSSLGQKISVYTF. CDR3 bases: TGTGCCAGCAGTTCCTTGGGACAGAAAATCTCCGTCTACACCTTC.

V and J are TRBV2 and TRBJ2-5; possibly TRBD2 for D (6 bases). V was pared by 6 bases and J by 1 base, with 12 bases between. This CDR3 region has 14 residues. Germline loops: CDR1 SNHLY, CDR2 FYNNEI. The CDR3 here is CASREGTPQETQYF. As DNA, the CDR3 is TGTGCCAGCAGGGAGGGAACACCCCAAGAGACCCAGTACTTC. Full variable domain (rest looked up from reference TRBV2 and TRBJ2-5): EPEVTQTPSHQVTQMGQEVILRCVPISNHLYFYWYRQILGQKVEFLVSFYNNEISEKSEIFDDQFSVERPDGSNFTLKIRSTKLEDSAMYFCASREGTPQETQYFGPGTRLLVL.

This rearrangement joins TRBV19 to TRBJ2-1, with 12 bases that match TRBD2. This CDR3 is 18 amino acids long. With 1 base clipped from V and 0 bases from J, the junction kept 4 bases outside the gene matches. The germline V gene has CDR1 LNHDA and CDR2 SQIVND (reference sequence). CDR3 nucleotides: TGTGCCAGTAGTATAGGACTAGCGGGGGCCAGCTCCTACAATGAGCAGTTCTTC. Its protein product is CASSIGLAGASSYNEQFF.

V is TRBV19 and J is TRBJ2-3, with D tentatively TRBD2 (5 bases). The germline V and J ends were trimmed by 11 bases and 11 bases, with 17 bases remaining between them. Germline V lookup: CDR1 LNHDA, CDR2 SQIVND (reference sequence). There are 11 residues in the CDR3. CDR3 nucleotide sequence: TGTGCCGCTGGGCCTTCGGAGGTGCAGTATTTT. It translates to CAAGPSEVQYF. Using reference TRBV19 and TRBJ2-3 for the parts outside the CDR3, the full variable domain is DGGITQSPKYLFRKEGQNVTLSCEQNLNHDAMYWYRQDPGQGLRLIYYSQIVNDFQKGDIAEGYSVSREKKESFPLTVTSAQKNPTAFYLCAAGPSEVQYFGPGTRLTVL.

The gene calls are TRBV10-3 and TRBJ1-2, with 10 bases lining up with TRBD1. Germline V gives CDR1 ENHRY, CDR2 SYGVKD. The ends lost 5 bases at V and 7 bases at J; junction bases unmatched: 4. There are 13 residues in the CDR3. Here the CDR3 DNA reads TGTGCCATCAGTTGGACAGGGGGAGGTGGCTACACCTTC. The encoded protein is CAISWTGGGGYTF.

The chain recombines TRBV4-1 with TRBJ1-4; possible D gene TRBD1, 6 bases. Germline V gene data show CDR1 as MGHRA and CDR2 as YSYEKL. The ends were cut back, 4 bases at V and 0 bases at J, with 9 bases in the middle. CDR3 length equals 15 residues. This CDR3 reads CASSRPGATNEKLFF. CDR3 nucleotide sequence: TGCGCCAGCAGCCGACCAGGGGCAACTAATGAAAAACTGTTTTTT.

Only one count was recorded for this clone. V gene TRBV7-8 combines with J gene TRBJ1-6; D not certain. CDR1 is SGHVS and CDR2 is FQNEAQ in the germline V gene. The V gene lost 1 base and the J gene lost 6 bases, with 4 bases spanning the gap. CDR3 length: 13 residues. CDR3 in amino acids: CASSLVLNSPLHF. The CDR3 bases are TGTGCCAGCAGCTTAGTCCTTAATTCACCCCTCCACTTT.

The chain is built from TRBV6-1 and TRBJ2-3; possibly TRBD1 for D (5 bases). V lost 0 bases to trimming and J lost 2 bases, with 12 bases between them. The CDR3 runs to 16 residues. Looked up from germline, CDR1 is MNHNS and CDR2 is SASEGT. CDR3 amino acids: CASSEAMARVTDTQYF. DNA of the CDR3: TGTGCCAGCAGTGAAGCAATGGCCAGGGTCACAGATACGCAGTATTTT.

The chain uses TRBV28 and TRBJ2-7; a possible D gene is TRBD1 (6 bases). V lost 5 bases, J lost 1 base, and 12 bases lay in between. Germline V CDR1 and CDR2: MDHEN, SYDVKM. This CDR3 region has 14 residues. The CDR3: CASSRTVTSYEQYF. Here the CDR3 DNA reads TGTGCCAGCAGTCGGACAGTAACTTCCTACGAGCAGTACTTC.

The chain combines TRBV2 with TRBJ2-3; the match to TRBD1 covers 8 bases. V trimming: 6 bases; J trimming: 4 bases; junction bases outside the gene matches: 9. The V gene's germline CDR1 is SNHLY and CDR2 FYNNEI. The CDR3 is 15 amino acids. The CDR3: CASSGGRGPADTQYF. The CDR3 nucleotides read TGTGCCAGCAGCGGAGGCAGGGGGCCGGCAGATACGCAGTATTTT.

The rearrangement links TRBV7-2 to TRBJ2-3; a possible D gene is TRBD2 (5 bases). This CDR3 contains 13 residues. The V end was cut by 1 base, the J end by 6 bases, with 8 bases between. Looked up from germline, CDR1 is SGHTA and CDR2 is FQGNSA. The CDR3 here is CASSLGGSDTQYF. CDR3 DNA sequence: TGTGCCAGCAGCTTAGGAGGGTCCGATACGCAGTATTTT.

V is TRBV1 and J is TRBJ2-2; TRBD1, the table's D call, lacks a check against the DNA. TRBV1 is deemed a pseudogene. The CDR3 consists of 17 residues. Here the CDR3 reads CTSSHPPSGAPTGELFF. The CDR3 DNA is TGCACCAGCAGCCATCCCCCATCAGGGGCGCCCACCGGGGAGCTGTTTTTT.

The chain employs TRBV3-1 (or the pseudogene TRBV3-2) and TRBJ1-2, with D possibly TRBD1 on 5 matching bases. CDR3 length: 14 amino acids. Trimming removed 5 bases at V and 2 bases at J, with 12 bases between. CDR1 and CDR2 from the germline V gene are LGHDT and YNNKEL (reference sequence). CDR3 in amino acids: CASSARGSNYGYTF. As DNA, the CDR3 is TGTGCCAGCAGCGCACGGGGGTCGAACTATGGCTACACCTTC.

V and J are TRBV6-2 or TRBV6-3 and TRBJ2-7; 7 positions agree with TRBD1. After removal of 4 bases from V and 0 bases from J, the junction contained 6 bases not matched to a gene. Germline CDR1 and CDR2: MNHEY and SVGEGT. The CDR3 has 15 amino acids. In DNA form, the CDR3 reads TGTGCCAGCAGTTCCGACAGGGTTCGCTCCTACGAGCAGTACTTC. As protein: CASSSDRVRSYEQYF.

This clone was seen more than once but under ten times. V is TRBV18 and J is TRBJ2-7; TRBD1 agrees at 12 bases. Per germline, CDR1 KGHSH and CDR2 LQKENI. This CDR3 has 14 amino acids. V lost 6 bases and J lost 2; bases outside the gene matches: 2. CDR3 residues: CASSGQGAAYEQYF. Written as DNA, the CDR3 is TGTGCCAGCTCGGGACAGGGGGCAGCCTACGAGCAGTACTTC.